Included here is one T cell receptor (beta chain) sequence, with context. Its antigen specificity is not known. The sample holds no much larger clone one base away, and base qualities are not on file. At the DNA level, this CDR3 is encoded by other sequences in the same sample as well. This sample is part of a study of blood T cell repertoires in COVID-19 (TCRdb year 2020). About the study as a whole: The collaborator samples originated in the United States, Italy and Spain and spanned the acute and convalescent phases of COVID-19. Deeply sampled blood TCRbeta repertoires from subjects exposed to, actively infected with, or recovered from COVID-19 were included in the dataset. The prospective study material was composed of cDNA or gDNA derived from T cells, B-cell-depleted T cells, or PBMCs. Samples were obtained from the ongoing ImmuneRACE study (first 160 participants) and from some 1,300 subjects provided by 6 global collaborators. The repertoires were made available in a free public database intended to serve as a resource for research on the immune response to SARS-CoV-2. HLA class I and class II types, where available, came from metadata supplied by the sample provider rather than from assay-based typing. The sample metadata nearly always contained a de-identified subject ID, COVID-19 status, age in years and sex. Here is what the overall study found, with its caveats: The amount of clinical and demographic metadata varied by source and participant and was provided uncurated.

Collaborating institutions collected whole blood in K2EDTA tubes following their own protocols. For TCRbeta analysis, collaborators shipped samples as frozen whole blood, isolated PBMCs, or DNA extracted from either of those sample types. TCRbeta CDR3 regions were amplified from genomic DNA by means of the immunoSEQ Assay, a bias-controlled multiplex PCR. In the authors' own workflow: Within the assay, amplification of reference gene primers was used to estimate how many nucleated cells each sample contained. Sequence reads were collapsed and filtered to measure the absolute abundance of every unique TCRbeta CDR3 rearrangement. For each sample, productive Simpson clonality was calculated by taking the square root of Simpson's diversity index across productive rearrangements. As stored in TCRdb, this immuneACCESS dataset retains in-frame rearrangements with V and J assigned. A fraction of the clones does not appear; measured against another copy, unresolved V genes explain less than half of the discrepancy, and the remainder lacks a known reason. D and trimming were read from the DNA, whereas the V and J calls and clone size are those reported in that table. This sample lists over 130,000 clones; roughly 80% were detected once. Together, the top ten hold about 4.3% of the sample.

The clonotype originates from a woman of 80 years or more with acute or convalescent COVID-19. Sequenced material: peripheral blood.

At the DNA level, the sequence is TGTGCCAGCAGTTTGGACAGAAATCAGCCCCAGCATTTT. The encoded protein is CASSLDRNQPQHF. The rearrangement joined TRBV2 to TRBJ1-5; TRBD1 is possibly the D segment (6 matching bases). Cut back by 5 bases and 4 bases, the V and J ends lie 9 bases apart. Including the terminal cysteine and phenylalanine, the CDR3 comprises 13 residues. Only CDR3 DNA is held: 39 bases, read in frame from base 1. The germline V gene gives CDR1 as SNHLY and CDR2 as FYNNEI.